These 32 T cell receptor beta chains originate from one sample sequenced in a study of blood T cells in healthy people across ages. With a J-beta primer mix and a sample-barcoded 5' primer, a second PCR ran roughly 6 to 11 cycles. MiXCR, run by TCRdb on the 5' RACE reads, gives a single entry per CDR3 protein. The sample consists of under 2 million distinct CDR3 sequences, approximately 32% of them appearing once. What was sequenced was blood. These receptors were collected from a woman under 40 in good health.

This chain joins TRBV5-1 and TRBJ2-3, with 11 positions matching TRBD2. Per the germline V gene, CDR1 is SGHRS and CDR2 is YFSETQ. CDR3 size: 18 residues. The junction had 11 bases not matched to a gene; V was cut back by 0 bases and J by 5 bases. The CDR3 bases are TGCGCCAGCAGCTTGGTATTAGCGGGAGGGCCAGGCGAAGATACGCAGTATTTT. Protein product: CASSLVLAGGPGEDTQYF.

Only a few counts were recorded for this clonotype. The J gene is TRBJ2-3, the V gene TRBV20-1; 10 nucleotides match TRBD1. The J segment lost 4 bases and the V segment lost 6 bases, leaving 10 bases of the junction unmatched. The CDR3 totals 15 residues. Germline V gene sequence: CDR1 DFQATT, CDR2 SNEGSKA (reference sequence). CDR3 in amino acids: CSARSRTGGADTQYF. The DNA for the CDR3 is TGCAGTGCGAGGTCCCGGACAGGGGGGGCAGATACGCAGTATTTT.

This clonotype was seen a handful of times. A clone one base away is much larger, so this may be a read error. The chain has TRBV20-1 and TRBJ1-2, with a possible D match to TRBD1 (6 bases). V lost 5 bases and J lost 7, with 11 bases in between. The CDR3 sequence is 11 residues long. Germline assignment: CDR1 DFQATT and CDR2 SNEGSKA (reference sequence). The CDR3 bases are TGCAGTGCTGGTGGGGGGCCTGGCTACACCTTC. It yields the protein CSAGGGPGYTF.

This clonotype appeared a few times. The rearrangement uses TRBV29-1 and TRBJ2-1; the match to TRBD2 covers 9 bases. With 4 bases clipped from V and 9 bases from J, the junction kept 22 bases outside the gene matches. Germline CDR1 is SQVTM and CDR2 is ANQGSEA. The CDR3 is 18 amino acids. The CDR3: CSVGGGGRESGPSSEQFF. CDR3 nucleotide sequence: TGCAGCGTTGGCGGGGGGGGCCGGGAATCAGGCCCTTCAAGTGAGCAGTTCTTC.

This chain connects TRBV5-1 to TRBJ1-1; possible D gene TRBD1, 6 bases. The CDR3 has 15 amino acids. CDR1 and CDR2 from the germline V gene are SGHRS and YFSETQ. V gave up 4 bases and J gave up 4 bases, with 17 bases separating them. The CDR3 sequence is CASSPTGLDGTEAFF. The CDR3 nucleotides are TGCGCCAGCAGCCCAACAGGGTTGGATGGCACTGAAGCTTTCTTT.

This chain connects TRBV20-1 to TRBJ2-1; 9 positions agree with TRBD2. Trimming took 5 bases from V and 1 from J; bases not matched to a gene: 9. CDR1 and CDR2 from the germline V gene are DFQATT and SNEGSKA (reference sequence). The CDR3 runs 16 residues. This CDR3 is CSAGPLSGSSYNEQFF. The CDR3 DNA reads TGCAGTGCTGGACCACTTAGCGGGAGTTCCTACAATGAGCAGTTCTTC.

The chain links TRBV5-1 to TRBJ2-4, with 13 positions matching TRBD2. Germline CDR1 and CDR2: SGHRS and YFSETQ. J was trimmed by 3 bases and V by 2 bases; bases with no gene match: 5. There are 17 residues in the CDR3. The CDR3 sequence is CASSFGLAGVSKNIQYF. The CDR3, as DNA: TGCGCCAGCAGCTTTGGACTAGCGGGAGTAAGCAAAAACATTCAGTACTTC. Combining the CDR3 with reference TRBV5-1 and TRBJ2-4 gives the whole variable domain KAGVTQTPRYLIKTRGQQVTLSCSPISGHRSVSWYQQTPGQGLQFLFEYFSETQRNKGNFPGRFSGRQFSNSRSEMNVSTLELGDSALYLCASSFGLAGVSKNIQYFGAGTRLSVL.

This chain joins TRBV12-3 or TRBV12-4 and TRBJ2-2; tentatively, D is TRBD2 (6 bases). There are 13 residues in the CDR3. V lost 8 bases and J lost 4, with 11 bases in between. This CDR3 reads CASSGGTTGELFF. The CDR3 DNA follows: TGTGCCAGCTCTGGGGGGACCACCGGGGAGCTGTTTTTT.

This clonotype was detected a few times. The chain uses TRBV10-3 and TRBJ2-1; 7 bases map to TRBD2. This CDR3 comprises 14 residues. The J segment lost 5 bases and the V segment lost 6 bases, leaving 7 bases of the junction unmatched. CDR1 and CDR2 (germline): ENHRY, SYGVKD. CDR3 coding DNA: TGTGCCATCAGCCTCTCTAGCGGCAACAATGAGCAGTTCTTC. Encoded protein: CAISLSSGNNEQFF.

In this sample, this clonotype turned up a few times. Written as DNA, the CDR3 is TGTGCCAGCAGCTTCCCGTTGACAGGTTCGGGCGCAGGTTACGAGCAGTACTTC. Protein: CASSFPLTGSGAGYEQYF. This rearrangement joins TRBV7-9 to TRBJ2-7; a weak D match, TRBD1 (6 bases). Trimming cost V 3 bases and J 4 bases, with 25 bases left between them. The CDR3 covers 18 residues. CDR1 is SEHNR, CDR2 FQNEAQ, per germline (reference sequence). Full variable domain (outside the CDR3, taken from reference TRBV7-9 and TRBJ2-7): DTGVSQNPRHKITKRGQNVTFRCDPISEHNRLYWYRQTLGQGPEFLTYFQNEAQLEKSRLLSDRFSAERPKGSFSTLEIQRTEQGDSAMYLCASSFPLTGSGAGYEQYFGPGTRLTVT.

As to this clonotype: Given the absence of the conserved phenylalanine or tryptophan at the CDR3 end, a read error is likely. The chain employs TRBV4-1 and TRBJ1-1, with unresolved D. The CDR3 runs 16 residues. Germline V lookup: CDR1 MGHRA, CDR2 YSYEKL. The V end was cut by 0 bases, the J end by 0 bases, with 11 bases between. This CDR3 is CASSQDRERLNTEAFV. CDR3 bases: TGCGCCAGCAGCCAAGATCGGGAGAGACTGAACACTGAAGCTTTCGTT.

The J gene is TRBJ2-3, the V gene TRBV7-8; TRBD1 agrees at 9 bases. Germline V gene data show CDR1 as SGHVS and CDR2 as FQNEAQ. Trimming at V came to 5 bases and at J to 1 base, leaving 13 bases not matched to a gene. This CDR3 is 18 amino acids long. The DNA of the CDR3 is TGTGCCAGCAGCCGCCCGGGACAGGGTTTGTGGGGCACAGATACGCAGTATTTT. Translating it yields CASSRPGQGLWGTDTQYF.

The rearrangement joins TRBV6-1 to TRBJ1-1; tentatively, D is TRBD1 (6 bases). Trimming left V 6 bases short and J 4 bases short, with 12 bases between. Germline CDR1 and CDR2: MNHNS and SASEGT. The CDR3 has 13 residues. The CDR3 sequence is CASRKTGLTEAFF. The CDR3, as DNA: TGTGCCAGCAGGAAAACAGGGCTCACTGAAGCTTTCTTT.

Written as DNA, the CDR3 is TGCGCCAGCAGCTGGGCACCCGACGGGTACGAGCAGTACTTC. Its protein product is CASSWAPDGYEQYF. This chain links TRBV5-1 with TRBJ2-7, with D uncertain. Between the trimmed V and J ends, which lost 3 bases and 4 bases, there was a span of 14 bases. Per the germline V gene, CDR1 is SGHRS and CDR2 is YFSETQ. This CDR3 contains 14 residues.

This clonotype was counted a few times. The V and J genes are TRBV20-1 and TRBJ1-2; D might be TRBD1 (6 bases). Trimming removed 3 bases at V and 6 bases at J, with 23 bases between. Germline V gives CDR1 DFQATT, CDR2 SNEGSKA (reference sequence). The CDR3 has 16 residues. The CDR3 region has the DNA TGCAGTGCTAGCGATATGGCAGGGGTCAAATCGGATGGCTACACCTTC. The encoded protein is CSASDMAGVKSDGYTF.

V and J are TRBV4-2 and TRBJ1-1; D not resolved. The V end was cut by 2 bases, the J end by 1 base, with 8 bases between. The CDR3 is 14 residues long. From germline, CDR1 is LGHNA and CDR2 YNFKEQ. The CDR3 protein is CASSQNAQNTEAFF. The DNA of the CDR3 is TGTGCCAGCAGCCAAAATGCCCAGAACACTGAAGCTTTCTTT.

A few counts support this clonotype. CDR3 coding DNA: TGTGCCAGCAGTTACTCCACGTACTACCTAGGTTCACCCCTCCACTTT. It specifies CASSYSTYYLGSPLHF. The V gene is TRBV6-6, the J gene TRBJ1-6; D remains ambiguous. The CDR3 sequence is 16 residues long. V dropped 0 bases and J dropped 9 bases, with 15 bases sitting between them. Looked up from germline, CDR1 is MNHNY and CDR2 is SVGAGI (reference sequence).

The chain is built from TRBV3-1 and TRBJ2-2; 8 nucleotides match TRBD2. The J segment lost 1 base and the V segment lost 4 bases, leaving 8 bases of the junction unmatched. Per the germline V gene, CDR1 is LGHDT and CDR2 is YNNKEL (reference sequence). CDR3 size: 17 residues. The CDR3 region has the DNA TGTGCCAGCAGCCGCCCCCCGGGGGGGAGGAACACCGGGGAGCTGTTTTTT. Protein sequence: CASSRPPGGRNTGELFF.

Only a few counts were recorded for this clonotype. The V gene is TRBV7-2, the J gene TRBJ2-5; 12 bases match TRBD2. Matching the DNA end better, TRBJ2-7 makes the J call doubtful. CDR3 size: 17 residues. The germline gives CDR1 SGHTA, CDR2 FQGNSA. CDR3 amino acids: CASSRWTSGDPGYEQYF. CDR3 sequence (DNA): TGTGCCAGCTCCCGTTGGACTAGCGGGGACCCCGGGTACGAGCAGTACTTC.

This sequence joins TRBV5-1 and TRBJ2-5; D is undetermined. The J call may be incorrect, as the DNA end agrees better with TRBJ2-7. Germline loops: CDR1 SGHRS, CDR2 YFSETQ. CDR3 size: 15 residues. The CDR3 loop is CASSPGNVAVGEQYF. The CDR3 DNA follows: TGCGCCAGCAGCCCCGGAAATGTGGCAGTCGGCGAGCAGTACTTC.

This clonotype was seen repeatedly, ten times or more. This sequence joins TRBV20-1 and TRBJ1-6; D unclear. The CDR3 length is 11 residues. The V gene lost 3 bases and the J gene lost 8 bases, with 5 bases spanning the gap. Germline values: CDR1 DFQATT, CDR2 SNEGSKA (reference sequence). Here the CDR3 reads CSASFHSPLHF. DNA of the CDR3: TGCAGTGCTAGTTTCCATTCACCCCTCCACTTT.

V is TRBV6-1 and J is TRBJ2-1; 7 nucleotides line up with TRBD1. Germline assignment: CDR1 MNHNS and CDR2 SASEGT. This CDR3 is built from 15 residues. V was pared by 8 bases and J by 2 bases, with 9 bases of the junction left unmatched. The CDR3 DNA is TGTGCCAGCGACAGGGATCGTTCCCCCTACAATGAGCAGTTCTTC. It codes for CASDRDRSPYNEQFF.

The V call is TRBV9, the J call TRBJ2-7; 8 positions match TRBD1. The CDR3 is 16 amino acids. Germline CDR1 and CDR2: SGDLS and YYNGEE. Trimming cost V 4 bases and J 1 base; bases outside gene matches: 10. CDR3 nucleotides: TGTGCCAGCAGCCCAGTCCGAAGGACAGGGTCCTACGAGCAGTACTTC. Its protein product is CASSPVRRTGSYEQYF.

The chain carries TRBV5-6 and TRBJ2-1; tentatively, D is TRBD2 (5 bases). The CDR3 extends over 13 amino acids. V was cut by 3 bases and J by 11 bases, with 15 bases left in between. The V gene's germline CDR1 is SGHDT and CDR2 YYEEEE. Here the CDR3 reads CASSSALENKQFF. CDR3 DNA sequence: TGTGCCAGCAGCTCAGCACTAGAAAATAAGCAGTTCTTC. The variable domain in full, completed from reference TRBV5-6 and TRBJ2-1, reads DAGVTQSPTHLIKTRGQQVTLRCSPKSGHDTVSWYQQALGQGPQFIFQYYEEEERQRGNFPDRFSGHQFPNYSSELNVNALLLGDSALYLCASSSALENKQFFGPGTRLTVL.

This clonotype was seen many times. This rearrangement joins TRBV20-1 to TRBJ1-5; D may be TRBD1 (5 bases). Deletions cut 5 bases from V and 4 bases from J, with 9 bases between. This CDR3 spans 12 amino acids. The germline V gene encodes CDR1 DFQATT and CDR2 SNEGSKA (reference sequence). CDR3 region: CSAEGENQPQHF. CDR3 bases: TGCAGTGCTGAAGGGGAAAATCAGCCCCAGCATTTT.

The chain recombines TRBV30 with TRBJ2-1; 7 bases line up with TRBD2. CDR1 and CDR2 from the germline V gene are GTSNPN and SVGIG (reference sequence). The CDR3 sequence is 15 residues long. V shed 6 bases, J shed 3 bases, and the junction held 11 bases outside the gene matches. The CDR3 region is CACTALAGNYNEQFF. For the CDR3, the DNA is TGTGCCTGCACTGCTTTAGCGGGTAACTACAATGAGCAGTTCTTC.

This clonotype was counted a few times. J is TRBJ2-5 and V is TRBV27; 11 bases match TRBD1. This CDR3 spans 16 amino acids. The germline V gene has CDR1 MNHEY and CDR2 SMNVEV (reference sequence). V gave up 7 bases and J gave up 2 bases; unmatched junction bases: 9. The CDR3 reads CASNNIGTGGQETQYF. Written as DNA, the CDR3 is TGTGCCAGCAATAACATTGGGACAGGGGGTCAAGAGACCCAGTACTTC.

The genes are TRBV5-1 and TRBJ2-7; 15 bases are a match to TRBD2. The CDR3 has 20 amino acids. V shed 4 bases, J shed 6 bases, and the junction held 20 bases outside the gene matches. The germline V gene encodes CDR1 SGHRS and CDR2 YFSETQ. Here the CDR3 DNA reads TGCGCCAGCAGCCTTCGATCCAGGGGACTAGCGGGAGGCCTGCCTAGCGAGCAGTACTTC. Translated: CASSLRSRGLAGGLPSEQYF.

This rearrangement joins TRBV4-1 to TRBJ2-7; D is undetermined. The V gene lost 2 bases and the J gene lost 2 bases, with 19 bases spanning the gap. The germline V gene encodes CDR1 MGHRA and CDR2 YSYEKL. This CDR3 comprises 17 residues. This CDR3 reads CASSQSTPGEVAYEQYF. As DNA, the CDR3 is TGCGCCAGCAGCCAATCGACACCTGGGGAAGTAGCCTACGAGCAGTACTTC.

With respect to this clonotype: A single base separates this from a much larger clone, so it may be a read error. The J gene is TRBJ2-5, the V gene TRBV28; the D gene could be TRBD1 or TRBD2 (5 bases each). The CDR3 runs to 14 residues. Trimming removed 3 bases from V and 6 bases from J, with 14 bases in between. CDR1 is MDHEN, CDR2 SYDVKM, per germline. Written as DNA, the CDR3 is TGTGCCAGCAGTTTGAGGGACGGATGGCAGACCCAGTACTTC. It codes for CASSLRDGWQTQYF.

The sample holds many counts of this clonotype. The chain recombines TRBV15 with TRBJ2-3; 7 nucleotides align to TRBD2. The CDR3 totals 15 residues. Unmatched junction bases numbered 4, after V lost 0 bases and J lost 4 bases. Germline CDR1 is LNHNV and CDR2 is YYDKDF (reference sequence). The CDR3 nucleotides are TGTGCCACCAGCAGAGATGGGACTATGTCAGATACGCAGTATTTT. It is translated as CATSRDGTMSDTQYF.

The chain recombines TRBV27 with TRBJ2-7; TRBD2 matches 8 bases. Germline V gives CDR1 MNHEY, CDR2 SMNVEV (reference sequence). V was pared by 1 base and J by 2 bases, with 4 bases of the junction left unmatched. The CDR3 runs to 15 residues. Here the CDR3 DNA reads TGTGCCAGCAGTTTATTCGGGGGGGCTCCCTACGAGCAGTACTTC. It yields the protein CASSLFGGAPYEQYF.